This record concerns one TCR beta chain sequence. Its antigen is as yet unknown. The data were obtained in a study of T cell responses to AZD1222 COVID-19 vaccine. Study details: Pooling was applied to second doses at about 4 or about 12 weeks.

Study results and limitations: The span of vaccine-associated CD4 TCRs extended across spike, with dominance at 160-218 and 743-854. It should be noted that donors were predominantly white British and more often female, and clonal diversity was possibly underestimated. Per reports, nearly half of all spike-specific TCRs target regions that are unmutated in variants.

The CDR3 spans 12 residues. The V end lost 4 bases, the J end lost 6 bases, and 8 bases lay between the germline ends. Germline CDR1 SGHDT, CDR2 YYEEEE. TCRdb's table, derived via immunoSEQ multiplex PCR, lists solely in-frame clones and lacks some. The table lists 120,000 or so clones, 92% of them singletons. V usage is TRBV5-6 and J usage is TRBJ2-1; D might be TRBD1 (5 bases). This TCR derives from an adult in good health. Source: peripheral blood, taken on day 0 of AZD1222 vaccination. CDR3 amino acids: CASSIRVNEQFF. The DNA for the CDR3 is TGTGCCAGCAGCATCAGGGTCAATGAGCAGTTCTTC.